These 28 T cell receptor beta chains came from one sample sequenced in a study of T-cell memory formation after mild COVID-19. Via MiXCR, TCRdb re-called the 5' RACE reads, giving one row per CDR3 protein. In the table there are under 450,000 distinct CDR3 sequences, around 15% of which are singletons. Input material: PBMCs or a T cell subset sorted from them (not recorded which). Every receptor here comes from a man aged 18 to 35 who had mild COVID-19 (a few samples of this study predate the infection). Cell type and time point are not known.

The chain couples TRBV28 to TRBJ1-2; D is unclear. V lost 7 bases, J lost 5 bases, and 17 bases lay in between. The CDR3 covers 14 residues. Germline V lookup: CDR1 MDHEN, CDR2 SYDVKM. The CDR3 nucleotides are TGTGCCAGCACCACTAGCGGCAGGTTATATGGCTACACCTTC. It is translated as CASTTSGRLYGYTF.

This clonotype appeared many times. The rearrangement joins TRBV7-2 to TRBJ2-2; 7 bases agree with TRBD1. Germline V gene data show CDR1 as SGHTA and CDR2 as FQGNSA. CDR3 size: 14 residues. Unmatched junction bases numbered 3, after V lost 4 bases and J lost 4 bases. The CDR3 spells CASSSRTGTGELFF. CDR3 DNA sequence: TGTGCCAGCAGCTCGAGGACAGGCACCGGGGAGCTGTTTTTT.

The CDR3 reads CASSQDWGSQEYF. The DNA of the CDR3 is TGCGCCAGCAGCCAAGATTGGGGCAGCCAAGAGTACTTC. The gene calls are TRBV4-1 and TRBJ2-7, with D perhaps TRBD1 (5 bases). Germline CDR1 reads MGHRA; CDR2 reads YSYEKL. The CDR3 loop spans 13 amino acids. V lost 0 bases, J lost 11 bases, and 14 bases lay in between.

This chain connects TRBV7-9 to TRBJ2-3, with D possibly called TRBD1 or TRBD2 (6 bases each). Trimming stripped 2 bases from V and 10 bases from J, with 13 bases between. Germline V gives CDR1 SEHNR, CDR2 FQNEAQ (reference sequence). The CDR3 is 13 residues long. CDR3: CASSLPGAEAQYF. The DNA of the CDR3 is TGTGCCAGCAGCTTACCGGGGGCCGAGGCGCAGTATTTT. Together with reference TRBV7-9 and TRBJ2-3, the CDR3 gives the full variable domain: DTGVSQNPRHKITKRGQNVTFRCDPISEHNRLYWYRQTLGQGPEFLTYFQNEAQLEKSRLLSDRFSAERPKGSFSTLEIQRTEQGDSAMYLCASSLPGAEAQYFGPGTRLTVL.

A few counts support this clonotype. V gene TRBV20-1 combines with J gene TRBJ1-1; D not resolved. From germline, CDR1 is DFQATT and CDR2 SNEGSKA (reference sequence). This CDR3 has 14 amino acids. Trimming took off 1 base at V and 0 bases at J, with 9 bases between the two ends. CDR3: CSARVAGMNTEAFF. CDR3 coding DNA: TGCAGTGCTAGAGTGGCGGGGATGAACACTGAAGCTTTCTTT.

The chain carries TRBV7-2 and TRBJ2-3, with D unclear. This CDR3 region has 13 residues. Trimming stripped 5 bases from V and 2 bases from J, with 8 bases between. The germline V gene encodes CDR1 SGHTA and CDR2 FQGNSA. The CDR3 DNA follows: TGTGCCAGCAGCGGAAACTTCACAGATACGCAGTATTTT. Translating gives CASSGNFTDTQYF.

The chain couples TRBV6-5 to TRBJ2-5, with 8 bases matching TRBD1. Trimming took 6 bases from V and 2 from J; bases not matched to a gene: 5. This CDR3 spans 14 amino acids. Germline V gene data show CDR1 as MNHEY and CDR2 as SVGAGI. CDR3 loop: CASRTGVPQETQYF. The CDR3 nucleotides read TGTGCCAGCAGGACAGGGGTTCCTCAAGAGACCCAGTACTTC.

The sample holds a few counts of this clonotype. The gene calls are TRBV7-9 and TRBJ2-3; D might be TRBD1 (6 bases). CDR1 and CDR2 from the germline V gene are SEHNR and FQNEAQ (reference sequence). The CDR3 loop spans 13 amino acids. The V gene lost 6 bases and the J gene lost 3 bases, with 10 bases spanning the gap. Here the CDR3 reads CASRYTGTDTQYF. The CDR3 nucleotides read TGTGCCAGCAGGTATACAGGGACAGATACGCAGTATTTT.

The table lists this clonotype with many counts. For the CDR3, the DNA is TGCAGCGTTGAAGATCACGGCCGTCTAGCGGGGGTGGAGACCCAGTACTTC. It encodes CSVEDHGRLAGVETQYF. V usage is TRBV29-1 and J usage is TRBJ2-5, with 10 bases fitting TRBD2. Germline CDR1 is SQVTM and CDR2 is ANQGSEA. V lost 0 bases and J lost 5; bases outside the gene matches: 12. The CDR3 has 17 residues.

This chain's CDR3 is CASKDNYGYTF. The CDR3 region has the DNA TGCGCCAGCAAGGATAACTATGGCTACACCTTC. The chain recombines TRBV5-1 with TRBJ1-2; D unresolved. This CDR3 has 11 residues. Germline assignment: CDR1 SGHRS and CDR2 YFSETQ. Trimming pared 6 bases from V and 1 base from J, leaving 4 bases between.

The gene calls are TRBV12-3 or TRBV12-4 and TRBJ2-7; D remains ambiguous. Trimming left V 1 base short and J 0 bases short, with 10 bases between. The CDR3 spans 15 residues. In DNA, the CDR3 is TGTGCCAGCAGTTTAGGCGGACGGCTCTCCTACGAGCAGTACTTC. Protein sequence: CASSLGGRLSYEQYF.

The chain has TRBV25-1 and TRBJ2-3, with TRBD2 matching 7 bases. Germline loops: CDR1 MGHDK, CDR2 SYGVNS. J lost 6 bases, V lost 3 bases, and 9 bases had no gene match. There are 15 residues in the CDR3. DNA for the CDR3: TGTGCCAGCAGTGACTCGGCGGGGGATGGGGATACGCAGTATTTT. It encodes CASSDSAGDGDTQYF.

The J gene is TRBJ2-3, the V gene TRBV4-3; D not resolved. Germline values: CDR1 LGHNA, CDR2 YSLEER. V was cut by 0 bases and J by 4 bases, with 14 bases left in between. This CDR3 region has 16 residues. CDR3 DNA sequence: TGCGCCAGCAGCCAAGAGCATTCGGACCGCCCAGATACGCAGTATTTT. Amino acids: CASSQEHSDRPDTQYF.

The chain has TRBV5-1 and TRBJ1-1; D call uncertain. The CDR3 spans 13 residues. The V end was cut by 8 bases, the J end by 0 bases, with 11 bases between. The germline gives CDR1 SGHRS, CDR2 YFSETQ. CDR3 sequence: CASRPEMNTEAFF. CDR3 sequence (DNA): TGCGCCAGTAGACCCGAAATGAACACTGAAGCTTTCTTT.

In its sample, this clonotype was seen a few times. The J gene is TRBJ2-7, the V gene TRBV28; a weak D match, TRBD2 (5 bases). The V gene lost 7 bases and the J gene lost 2 bases, with 15 bases spanning the gap. Germline V CDR1 and CDR2: MDHEN, SYDVKM. The CDR3 spans 14 residues. The CDR3 nucleotides read TGTGCCAGCATGAGGGCCGAGGGAGCCTACGAGCAGTACGTC. It yields the protein CASMRAEGAYEQYV.

The chain combines TRBV18 with TRBJ2-4; no firm D call. Germline V CDR1 and CDR2: KGHSH, LQKENI. Deletions cut 3 bases from V and 1 base from J, with 16 bases between. The length of the CDR3 is 17 residues. CDR3 bases: TGTGCCAGCTCACCCTTCGCCTCTGGCTGGGCCAAAAACATTCAGTACTTC. Translating it yields CASSPFASGWAKNIQYF.

This clonotype was seen more than once but under ten times. The chain employs TRBV7-2 and TRBJ2-6; D is perhaps TRBD2 (6 bases). Germline CDR1 reads SGHTA; CDR2 reads FQGNSA. This CDR3 has 16 amino acids. Between the trimmed V and J ends, which lost 5 bases and 2 bases, there was a span of 13 bases. In nucleotides, the CDR3 is TGTGCCAGCAGCCCCGTGGGGGGAACTGGGGCCAACGTCCTGACTTTC. Protein: CASSPVGGTGANVLTF.

The chain has TRBV7-9 and TRBJ1-1; no clear D. Looked up from germline, CDR1 is SEHNR and CDR2 is FQNEAQ (reference sequence). This CDR3 comprises 15 residues. The V end lost 0 bases, the J end lost 4 bases, and 12 bases lay between the germline ends. CDR3 nucleotides: TGTGCCAGCAGCTTAGCGGTGGGGTCGGCCACTGAAGCTTTCTTT. The encoded protein is CASSLAVGSATEAFF.

V gene TRBV24-1 combines with J gene TRBJ2-5; D is unresolved. Trimming took 6 bases from V and 2 from J, leaving 6 bases between them. Germline CDR1 and CDR2: KGHDR and SFDVKD. The CDR3 covers 12 residues. The chain's CDR3 is CATSYGQETQYF. The CDR3 DNA sequence: TGTGCCACCAGTTACGGACAAGAGACCCAGTACTTC.

This clonotype was seen a handful of times. The rearrangement joins TRBV7-2 to TRBJ2-7; the D is unclear. The germline V and J ends were trimmed by 5 bases and 5 bases, with 13 bases remaining between them. Germline CDR1 and CDR2: SGHTA and FQGNSA. The CDR3 is made up of 13 amino acids. CDR3 in amino acids: CASSRNPGNEQYV. The CDR3 bases are TGTGCCAGCAGCCGGAACCCTGGGAACGAGCAGTACGTC.

This clonotype was counted at least ten times. In DNA form, the CDR3 reads TGCGCCAGCAGCTTGGACCCGGGGGACACCGGGGAGCTGTTTTTT. Amino acid sequence: CASSLDPGDTGELFF. The chain uses TRBV5-1 and TRBJ2-2; perhaps TRBD2 as D (6 bases). The CDR3 runs 15 residues. Trimming left V 0 bases short and J 3 bases short, with 9 bases between. Germline loops: CDR1 SGHRS, CDR2 YFSETQ.

This clonotype has a handful of counts. The rearrangement links TRBV9 to TRBJ2-5, with TRBD1 matching 7 bases. V was pared by 5 bases and J by 3 bases, with 4 bases of the junction left unmatched. The CDR3 runs 13 residues. Germline V gene data show CDR1 as SGDLS and CDR2 as YYNGEE. This chain's CDR3 is CASSSGTEETQYF. CDR3 DNA: TGTGCCAGCAGTTCCGGGACAGAAGAGACCCAGTACTTC.

This chain joins TRBV19 and TRBJ2-3; 10 positions match TRBD2. The V gene end was trimmed by 3 bases and the J gene end by 2 bases; junction bases not matched to a gene: 5. Germline V gene sequence: CDR1 LNHDA, CDR2 SQIVND (reference sequence). The length of the CDR3 is 16 residues. CDR3 region: CASSILAGDVTDTQYF. In DNA, the CDR3 is TGTGCCAGTAGTATTCTAGCGGGGGATGTCACAGATACGCAGTATTTT.

This clonotype was observed a few times. The J gene is TRBJ1-4, the V gene TRBV20-1; D not certain. Germline V gene sequence: CDR1 DFQATT, CDR2 SNEGSKA (reference sequence). The CDR3 sequence is 12 residues long. The V and J ends lost 4 bases and 7 bases respectively, with 10 bases between them. The CDR3 loop is CSANVRGEKLFF. As DNA, the CDR3 is TGCAGTGCTAACGTCCGAGGTGAAAAACTGTTTTTT.

The chain recombines TRBV28 with TRBJ2-3, with 8 bases identical to TRBD2. CDR1 and CDR2 from the germline V gene are MDHEN and SYDVKM. This CDR3 is built from 14 residues. After removal of 6 bases from V and 4 bases from J, the junction contained 6 bases not matched to a gene. The CDR3 DNA reads as TGTGCCAGCAGCTCTCCGGGACTAGCAGATACGCAGTATTTT. The encoded protein is CASSSPGLADTQYF.

The table lists this clonotype with many counts. The V gene is TRBV7-9, the J gene TRBJ2-5, with D unresolved. Trimming cost V 6 bases and J 4 bases, with 6 bases left between them. Germline assignment: CDR1 SEHNR and CDR2 FQNEAQ (reference sequence). The CDR3 contains 11 residues. The CDR3, as DNA: TGTGCCAGCAGTTACCGAGAGACCCAGTACTTC. Translated: CASSYRETQYF.

This clonotype was seen repeatedly, ten times or more. This CDR3 reads CASSFSGDRSGNTIYF. CDR3 nucleotide sequence: TGTGCCAGCAGCTTCAGTGGAGACCGCTCTGGAAACACCATATATTTT. J is TRBJ1-3 and V is TRBV5-5; no clear D. V gave up 2 bases and J gave up 0 bases, with 12 bases separating them. The germline V gene has CDR1 SGHKS and CDR2 YYEKEE (reference sequence). The length of the CDR3 is 16 residues.

This chain uses TRBV6-2 or TRBV6-3 with TRBJ1-6; the match to TRBD1 covers 9 bases. The CDR3 totals 14 residues. Germline CDR1 and CDR2: MNHEY and SVGEGT. Trimming removed 6 bases from V and 10 bases from J; junction bases left unmatched: 7. This chain's CDR3 is CASRRTGDGSPLHF. The DNA of the CDR3 is TGTGCCAGCAGAAGGACAGGGGACGGCTCACCCCTCCACTTT.